The clone carrying this T cell receptor (beta chain) was seen a few times. Antigen specificity is unknown. The data belong to a study of PD-L1 blockade in urothelial cancer. Study overall: Sequenced tumors carried a median count of about 1,400 T cells. Overall study findings and caveats: A higher tumor-infiltrating T lymphocyte proportion occurred with durable benefit.

Produced via immunoSEQ multiplex PCR; TCRdb's table is partial and in-frame only. The sample yields just over 35,000 clones, around 34% seen once. The CDR3 runs to 13 residues. After removal of 8 bases from V and 4 bases from J, the junction contained 6 bases not matched to a gene. Germline lookup yields CDR1 MNHGY and CDR2 SAAAGT. The input for sequencing was tumor tissue, taken before atezolizumab (anti-PD-L1) treatment. This sequence joins TRBV6-8 and TRBJ1-1; 8 nucleotides agree with TRBD1. The clonotype comes from a man in his 60s with urothelial cancer. The CDR3 nucleotides read TGTGCCAGCGAGGAGACAGGGGTCACTGAAGCTTTCTTT. Translating it yields CASEETGVTEAFF.